These 20 T cell receptor beta chains were sequenced from one sample in a study of response to subunit inactivated influenza vaccine. Via MiXCR, TCRdb re-called the RT-PCR reads, giving one row per CDR3 protein. The sample contains about 800,000 distinct CDR3 sequences, 21% of which appear only once. The specimen comprised PBMCs from blood, sampled 5 to 6 days after vaccination. These receptors were taken from a man aged 50 or older who received an inactivated influenza vaccine.

In this sample, this clonotype turned up many times. The chain combines TRBV7-9 with TRBJ2-1; 11 bases fit TRBD1. With V trimmed by 1 base and J by 9 bases, 2 bases remained unmatched. The CDR3 loop spans 14 amino acids. The germline V gene has CDR1 SEHNR and CDR2 FQNEAQ (reference sequence). The CDR3 coding sequence is TGTGCCAGCAGCTTAGGGACAGGGGGCGGTGAGCAGTTCTTC. Its protein is CASSLGTGGGEQFF.

This clonotype was recorded at least ten times. The chain links TRBV6-5 to TRBJ2-7; D is undetermined. The V end lost 4 bases, the J end lost 4 bases, and 14 bases lay between the germline ends. Germline V gene lookup returns CDR1 MNHEY and CDR2 SVGAGI. The CDR3 is 14 residues long. The CDR3 DNA reads TGTGCCAGCAGTTGGAGTTCGGCCCGATACGAGCAGTACTTC. It yields the protein CASSWSSARYEQYF.

This clonotype was seen more than once but under ten times. The chain combines TRBV6-1 with TRBJ2-2; 8 positions match TRBD1. V gave up 4 bases and J gave up 2 bases; unmatched junction bases: 3. This CDR3 is built from 15 residues. Germline CDR1 and CDR2: MNHNS and SASEGT. As DNA, the CDR3 is TGTGCCAGCAGTGCAGGGGGCACAAACACCGGGGAGCTGTTTTTT. It encodes CASSAGGTNTGELFF.

This clonotype was counted at least ten times. This chain uses TRBV6-2 or TRBV6-3 with TRBJ2-7; D gene unclear. The ends were cut back, 6 bases at V and 6 bases at J, with 18 bases in the middle. Germline CDR1 and CDR2: MNHEY and SVGEGT. This CDR3 spans 14 amino acids. CDR3 amino acids: CASRPGGVRLEQYF. The CDR3 DNA sequence: TGTGCCAGCAGACCGGGCGGAGTCCGGCTCGAGCAGTACTTC.

V gene TRBV11-2 combines with J gene TRBJ1-2; 9 bases map to TRBD1. Losses at the gene ends were 5 bases for V and 2 bases for J; bases not matched to a gene: 15. There are 18 residues in the CDR3. The germline V gene encodes CDR1 SGHAT and CDR2 FQNNGV. The DNA of the CDR3 is TGTGCCAGCAGCCTAAATCCGGGACAGGGAAGTTTCAACTATGGCTACACCTTC. Its protein is CASSLNPGQGSFNYGYTF.

This clonotype has a count of ten or more. The rearrangement links TRBV29-1 to TRBJ1-2; 10 bases agree with TRBD1. CDR1 and CDR2 from the germline V gene are SQVTM and ANQGSEA. This CDR3 is built from 12 residues. V lost 6 bases to trimming and J lost 8 bases; unmatched junction nucleotides: 6. The CDR3 nucleotides read TGCAGCGTGGGAGACAGGGGGCGCGGCTACACCTTC. Its translation is CSVGDRGRGYTF.

In this sample, this clonotype turned up a few times. The CDR3 sequence is CATSREGSNEAFF. The CDR3 DNA is TGTGCCACCAGCAGAGAGGGAAGCAATGAAGCTTTCTTT. The rearrangement links TRBV15 to TRBJ1-1; no clear D. Germline V CDR1 and CDR2: LNHNV, YYDKDF (reference sequence). Trimming removed 0 bases from V and 7 bases from J, with 9 bases in between. The CDR3 length is 13 residues.

This clonotype has more than one count but fewer than ten. This sequence joins TRBV12-3 or TRBV12-4 and TRBJ2-3; 7 nucleotides match TRBD2. The CDR3 contains 14 residues. After removal of 9 bases from V and 3 bases from J, the junction contained 9 bases not matched to a gene. In DNA, the CDR3 is TGTGCCAGTTACTTGGGGGGGTCTACAGATACGCAGTATTTT. This sequence encodes CASYLGGSTDTQYF.

This clonotype was observed a few times. This CDR3 reads CSAISGGTSEQYF. The CDR3 nucleotides are TGCAGTGCTATTTCAGGTGGCACTTCCGAGCAGTACTTC. The chain combines TRBV20-1 with TRBJ2-7; D not certain. The CDR3 length is 13 residues. Trimming shortened V by 4 bases and J by 6 bases, and 16 bases separated the two germline ends. Germline lookup yields CDR1 DFQATT and CDR2 SNEGSKA (reference sequence).

The chain links TRBV12-3 or TRBV12-4 to TRBJ2-5; D is uncertain. The CDR3 runs 13 residues. The germline V and J ends were trimmed by 6 bases and 3 bases, with 11 bases remaining between them. The CDR3 protein is CASSHDVEETQYF. CDR3 nucleotide sequence: TGTGCCAGCAGCCACGACGTTGAAGAGACCCAGTACTTC.

V usage is TRBV20-1 and J usage is TRBJ1-1; D possibly corresponds to TRBD1 (5 bases). V lost 2 bases and J lost 13, with 20 bases in between. Germline V gives CDR1 DFQATT, CDR2 SNEGSKA (reference sequence). This CDR3 comprises 13 residues. This CDR3 is CSARRNLGADGFF. CDR3 sequence (DNA): TGCAGTGCTAGACGAAACTTAGGGGCTGACGGTTTCTTT.

This clonotype was detected ten times or more. The V call is TRBV28, the J call TRBJ2-3; 8 bases are a match to TRBD1. V was clipped by 5 bases and J by 3 bases; unmatched bases: 4. CDR3 length: 14 amino acids. Germline values: CDR1 MDHEN, CDR2 SYDVKM. CDR3 region: CASSPDRVTDTQYF. In nucleotides, the CDR3 is TGTGCCAGCAGTCCGGACAGGGTAACAGATACGCAGTATTTT.

The table lists this clonotype with a few counts. This chain connects TRBV4-3 to TRBJ2-1; D may be TRBD1 or TRBD2 (5 bases each). V was trimmed by 1 base and J by 3 bases, leaving 16 bases between them. This CDR3 comprises 17 residues. CDR1 is LGHNA and CDR2 is YSLEER in the germline V gene. The CDR3: CASSQGGTAADYNEQFF. The CDR3 nucleotides read TGCGCCAGCAGCCAAGGGGGGACGGCTGCAGACTACAATGAGCAGTTCTTC.

Only a few counts were recorded for this clonotype. The V and J genes are TRBV20-1 and TRBJ1-5; 7 bases line up with TRBD1. Germline loops: CDR1 DFQATT, CDR2 SNEGSKA (reference sequence). The CDR3 covers 12 residues. Germline trimming cut 6 bases from V and 5 bases from J; bases unmatched to any gene: 4. CDR3 bases: TGCAGTGCGAAACAGGGGTATCAGCCCCAGCATTTT. Translating it yields CSAKQGYQPQHF.

The V call is TRBV6-5, the J call TRBJ2-1, with 9 bases aligning to TRBD2. J was trimmed by 10 bases and V by 4 bases; bases with no gene match: 14. This CDR3 contains 16 residues. In germline, CDR1 is MNHEY, CDR2 SVGAGI. CDR3 nucleotides: TGTGCCAGCAGTTCCCCTGGTGGGACTAGCCCCAAGGAGCAGTTCTTC. Amino acids: CASSSPGGTSPKEQFF.

This clonotype has just a few counts. V gene TRBV4-3 combines with J gene TRBJ2-1; D is perhaps TRBD1 (6 bases). CDR1 is LGHNA and CDR2 is YSLEER in the germline V gene. The CDR3 covers 15 residues. Trimming cost V 5 bases and J 1 base, with 12 bases left between them. Written as DNA, the CDR3 is TGCGCCAGCAGCGAGACAGGAAATTCCTACAATGAGCAGTTCTTC. It specifies CASSETGNSYNEQFF.

V is TRBV5-1 and J is TRBJ2-7, with D hard to call. Trimming took off 0 bases at V and 0 bases at J, with 13 bases between the two ends. Germline-derived CDR1 and CDR2 are SGHRS and YFSETQ. The CDR3 spans 16 residues. The CDR3 is CASSLGATLSSYEQYF. CDR3 nucleotide sequence: TGCGCCAGCAGCTTGGGTGCAACCTTAAGCTCCTACGAGCAGTACTTC.

The chain couples TRBV5-4 to TRBJ2-1, with 9 bases matching TRBD2. The CDR3 loop spans 12 amino acids. V lost 2 bases to trimming and J lost 13 bases; unmatched junction nucleotides: 4. Germline CDR1 and CDR2: SGHNT and YYREEE (reference sequence). The CDR3 DNA reads as TGTGCCAGCAGCTTTAGCGGGAGCTATCAGTTCTTC. It encodes CASSFSGSYQFF.

The V and J genes are TRBV4-3 and TRBJ1-1; maybe TRBD1 (5 bases). The germline gives CDR1 LGHNA, CDR2 YSLEER. Trimming stripped 4 bases from V and 1 base from J, with 10 bases between. The CDR3 runs to 14 residues. The CDR3 nucleotides are TGCGCCAGCAGCCCGGGACTCACGAACACTGAAGCTTTCTTT. This sequence encodes CASSPGLTNTEAFF.

The chain links TRBV20-1 to TRBJ1-1, with D maybe TRBD1 (5 bases). The CDR3 sequence is 14 residues long. The ends were cut back, 3 bases at V and 1 base at J, with 12 bases in the middle. Germline V gives CDR1 DFQATT, CDR2 SNEGSKA (reference sequence). The CDR3 region is CSARVPGSNTEAFF. The CDR3 nucleotides are TGCAGTGCTAGGGTTCCAGGGTCGAACACTGAAGCTTTCTTT.